This T cell receptor beta chain comes out of a study of cytomegalovirus exposure and HLA in healthy donors. Produced via immunoSEQ multiplex PCR; TCRdb's table is partial and in-frame only. The data hold 200,000 or so clones, with about 79% observed a single time. This CDR3 has 14 amino acids. Germline V lookup: CDR1 MNHEY, CDR2 SVGAGI. J gave up 2 bases and V 6 bases, and 3 bases lay outside the gene matches. This TCR derives from a woman in her 30s in good health and CMV-seropositive. The sequenced sample was PBMCs. The chain links TRBV6-5 to TRBJ1-1, with 10 bases matching TRBD1. CDR3 in DNA: TGTGCCAGCAGAAGGGACAGGGGCAACACTGAAGCTTTCTTT. Its protein is CASRRDRGNTEAFF.